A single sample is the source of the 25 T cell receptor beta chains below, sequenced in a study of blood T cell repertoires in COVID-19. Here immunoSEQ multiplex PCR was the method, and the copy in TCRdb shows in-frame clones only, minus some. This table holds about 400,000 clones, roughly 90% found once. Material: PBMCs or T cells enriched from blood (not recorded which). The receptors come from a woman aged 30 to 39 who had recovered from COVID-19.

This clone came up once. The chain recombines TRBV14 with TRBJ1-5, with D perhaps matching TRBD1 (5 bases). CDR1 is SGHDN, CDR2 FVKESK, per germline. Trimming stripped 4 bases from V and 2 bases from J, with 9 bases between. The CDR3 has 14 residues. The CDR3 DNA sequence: TGTGCCAGCAGCCTTCGACAGCGCAATCAGCCCCAGCATTTT. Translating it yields CASSLRQRNQPQHF.

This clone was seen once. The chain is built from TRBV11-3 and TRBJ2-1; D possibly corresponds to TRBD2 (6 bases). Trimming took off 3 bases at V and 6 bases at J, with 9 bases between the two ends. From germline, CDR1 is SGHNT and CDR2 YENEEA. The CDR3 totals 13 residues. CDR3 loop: CASSLDYLNEQFF. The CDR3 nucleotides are TGTGCCAGCAGCTTGGACTACCTCAATGAGCAGTTCTTC.

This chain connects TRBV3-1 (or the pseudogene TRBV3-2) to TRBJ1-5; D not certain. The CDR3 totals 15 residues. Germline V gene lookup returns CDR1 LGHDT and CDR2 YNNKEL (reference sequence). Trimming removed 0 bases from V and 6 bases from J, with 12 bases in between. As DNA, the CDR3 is TGTGCCAGCAGCCAAGATCAGACTTCGGGTCAGCCCCAGCATTTT. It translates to CASSQDQTSGQPQHF.

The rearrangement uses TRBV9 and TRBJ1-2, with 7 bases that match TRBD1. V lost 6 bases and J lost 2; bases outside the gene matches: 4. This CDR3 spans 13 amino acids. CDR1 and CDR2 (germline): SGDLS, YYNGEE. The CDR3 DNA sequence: TGTGCCAGCACCCAGACAGGGAACTATGGCTACACCTTC. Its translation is CASTQTGNYGYTF.

DNA of the CDR3: TGTGCCAGCAGCGCCCTGGGGACTCAACCGGGTGAAGCTTTCTTT. Its translation: CASSALGTQPGEAFF. The chain recombines TRBV9 with TRBJ1-1; a possible D gene is TRBD1 (5 bases). V was clipped by 3 bases and J by 7 bases, with 19 bases between them. The CDR3 loop spans 15 amino acids. Looked up from germline, CDR1 is SGDLS and CDR2 is YYNGEE.

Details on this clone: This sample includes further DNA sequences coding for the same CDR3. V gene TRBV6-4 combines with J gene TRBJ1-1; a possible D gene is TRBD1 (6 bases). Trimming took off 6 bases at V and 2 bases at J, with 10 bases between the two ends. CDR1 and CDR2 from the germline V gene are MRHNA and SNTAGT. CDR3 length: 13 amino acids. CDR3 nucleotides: TGTGCCAGCAGACCACAGGGAAACACTGAAGCTTTCTTT. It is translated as CASRPQGNTEAFF.

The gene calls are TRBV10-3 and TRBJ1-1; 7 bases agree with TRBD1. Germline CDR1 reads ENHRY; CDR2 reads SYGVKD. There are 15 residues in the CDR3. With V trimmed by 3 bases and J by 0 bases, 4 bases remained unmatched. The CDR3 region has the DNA TGTGCCATCAGTGACCCGGACAGGTTGAACACTGAAGCTTTCTTT. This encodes CAISDPDRLNTEAFF.

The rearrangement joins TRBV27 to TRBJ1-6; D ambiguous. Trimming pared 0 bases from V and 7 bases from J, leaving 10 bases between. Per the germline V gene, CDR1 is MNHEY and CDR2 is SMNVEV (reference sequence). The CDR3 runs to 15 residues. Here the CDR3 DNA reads TGTGCCAGCAGTTTATCAGCGACCGACAATTCACCCCTCCACTTT. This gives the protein CASSLSATDNSPLHF.

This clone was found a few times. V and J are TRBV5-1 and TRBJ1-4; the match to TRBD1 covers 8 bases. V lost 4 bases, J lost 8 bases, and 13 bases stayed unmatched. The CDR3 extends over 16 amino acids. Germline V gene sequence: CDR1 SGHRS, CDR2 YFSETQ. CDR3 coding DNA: TGCGCCAGCAGCCCCGGGACAGGCCGTCATTCCGAAAAACTGTTTTTT. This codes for CASSPGTGRHSEKLFF.

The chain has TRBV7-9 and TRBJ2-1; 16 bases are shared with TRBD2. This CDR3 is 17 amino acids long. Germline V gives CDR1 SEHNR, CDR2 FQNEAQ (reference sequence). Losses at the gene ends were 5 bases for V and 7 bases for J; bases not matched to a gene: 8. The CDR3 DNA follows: TGTGCCAGCAGCCCGGTGGGACTAGCGGGGGGGCGTAATGAGCAGTTCTTC. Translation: CASSPVGLAGGRNEQFF.

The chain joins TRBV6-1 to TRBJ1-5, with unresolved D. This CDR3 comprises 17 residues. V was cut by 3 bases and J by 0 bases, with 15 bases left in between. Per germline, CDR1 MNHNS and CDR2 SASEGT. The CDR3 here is CASSDRWAGDSNQPQHF. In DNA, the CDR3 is TGTGCCAGCAGTGACCGATGGGCCGGGGATAGCAATCAGCCCCAGCATTTT.

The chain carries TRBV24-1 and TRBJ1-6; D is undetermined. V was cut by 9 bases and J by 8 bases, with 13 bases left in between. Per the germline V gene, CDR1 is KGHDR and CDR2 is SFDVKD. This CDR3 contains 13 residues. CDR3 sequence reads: CATQSDRYSPLHF. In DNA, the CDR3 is TGTGCCACCCAATCAGATCGTTATTCACCCCTCCACTTT.

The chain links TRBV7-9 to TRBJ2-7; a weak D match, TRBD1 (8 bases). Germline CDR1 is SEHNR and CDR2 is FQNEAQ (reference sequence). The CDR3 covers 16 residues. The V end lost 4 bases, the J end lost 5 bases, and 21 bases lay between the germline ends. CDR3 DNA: TGTGCCAGCAGCTGGGAGGGGTGGACAGGGACCCACGAGCAGTACTTC. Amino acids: CASSWEGWTGTHEQYF. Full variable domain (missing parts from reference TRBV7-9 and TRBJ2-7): DTGVSQNPRHKITKRGQNVTFRCDPISEHNRLYWYRQTLGQGPEFLTYFQNEAQLEKSRLLSDRFSAERPKGSFSTLEIQRTEQGDSAMYLCASSWEGWTGTHEQYFGPGTRLTVT.

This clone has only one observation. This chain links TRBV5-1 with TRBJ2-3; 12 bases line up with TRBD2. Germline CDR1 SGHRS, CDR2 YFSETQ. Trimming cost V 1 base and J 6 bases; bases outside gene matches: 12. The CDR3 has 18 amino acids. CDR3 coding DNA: TGCGCCAGCAGCTTGAACGCGGCTAGCGGGGGGGCAGGTGATACGCAGTATTTT. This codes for CASSLNAASGGAGDTQYF.

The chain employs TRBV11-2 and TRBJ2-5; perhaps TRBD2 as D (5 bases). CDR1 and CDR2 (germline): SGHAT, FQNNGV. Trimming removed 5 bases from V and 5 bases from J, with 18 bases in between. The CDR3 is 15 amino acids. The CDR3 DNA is TGTGCCAGCAGCCCCCGAAAAGGGAGCTGGGAGACCCAGTACTTC. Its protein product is CASSPRKGSWETQYF.

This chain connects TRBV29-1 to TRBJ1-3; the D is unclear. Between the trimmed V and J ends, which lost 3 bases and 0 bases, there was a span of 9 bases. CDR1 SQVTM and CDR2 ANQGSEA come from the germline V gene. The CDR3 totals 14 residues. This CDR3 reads CSVEAEISGNTIYF. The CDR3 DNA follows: TGCAGCGTTGAGGCTGAAATCTCTGGAAACACCATATATTTT. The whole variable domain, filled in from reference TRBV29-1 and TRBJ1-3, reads SAVISQKPSRDICQRGTSLTIQCQVDSQVTMMFWYRQQPGQSLTLIATANQGSEATYESGFVIDKFPISRPNLTFSTLTVSNMSPEDSSIYLCSVEAEISGNTIYFGEGSWLTVV.

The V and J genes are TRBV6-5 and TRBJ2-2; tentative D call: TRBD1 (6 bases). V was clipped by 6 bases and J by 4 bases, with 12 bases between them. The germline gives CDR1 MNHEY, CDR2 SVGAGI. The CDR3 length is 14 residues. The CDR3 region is CASSFGQSTGELFF. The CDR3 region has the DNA TGTGCCAGCAGCTTCGGACAGAGCACCGGGGAGCTGTTTTTT.

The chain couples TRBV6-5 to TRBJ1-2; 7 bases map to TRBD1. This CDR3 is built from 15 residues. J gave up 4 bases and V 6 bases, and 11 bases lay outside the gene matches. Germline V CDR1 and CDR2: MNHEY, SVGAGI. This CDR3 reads CASRDGTASSYGYTF. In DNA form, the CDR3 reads TGTGCCAGCAGAGATGGGACAGCCTCCTCCTATGGCTACACCTTC.

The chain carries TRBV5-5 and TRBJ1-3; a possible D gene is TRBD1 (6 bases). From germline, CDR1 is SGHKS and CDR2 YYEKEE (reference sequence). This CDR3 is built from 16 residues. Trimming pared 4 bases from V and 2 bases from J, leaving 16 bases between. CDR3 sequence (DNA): TGTGCCAGCAGCCCGGTGGGGGCTGGTGCTGGAAACACCATATATTTT. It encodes CASSPVGAGAGNTIYF. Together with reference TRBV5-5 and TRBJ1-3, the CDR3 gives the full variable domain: DAGVTQSPTHLIKTRGQQVTLRCSPISGHKSVSWYQQVLGQGPQFIFQYYEKEERGRGNFPDRFSARQFPNYSSELNVNALLLGDSALYLCASSPVGAGAGNTIYFGEGSWLTVV.

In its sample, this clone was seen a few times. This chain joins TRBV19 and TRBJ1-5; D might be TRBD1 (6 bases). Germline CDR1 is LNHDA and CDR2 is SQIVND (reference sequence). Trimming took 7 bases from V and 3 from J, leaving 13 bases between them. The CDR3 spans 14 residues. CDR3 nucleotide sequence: TGTGCCAGTAACTTTCGGACAGACAATCAGCCCCAGCATTTT. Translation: CASNFRTDNQPQHF.

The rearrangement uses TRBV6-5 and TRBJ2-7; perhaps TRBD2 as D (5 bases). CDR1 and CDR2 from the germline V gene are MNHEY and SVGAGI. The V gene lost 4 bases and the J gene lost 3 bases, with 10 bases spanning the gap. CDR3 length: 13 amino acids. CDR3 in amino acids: CASSSSISYEQYF. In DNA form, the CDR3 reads TGTGCCAGCAGTTCTAGCATCAGCTACGAGCAGTACTTC.

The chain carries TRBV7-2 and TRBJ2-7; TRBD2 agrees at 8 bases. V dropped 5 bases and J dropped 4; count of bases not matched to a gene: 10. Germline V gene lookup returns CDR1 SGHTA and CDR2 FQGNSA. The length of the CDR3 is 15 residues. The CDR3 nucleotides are TGTGCCAGCAGCCCCACCGGGACTAGTCTTTACGAGCAGTACTTC. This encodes CASSPTGTSLYEQYF.

The CDR3 DNA reads as TGTGCCAGCAGTTTATGGGGGGGGCGCACAGATACGCAGTATTTT. Amino acids: CASSLWGGRTDTQYF. This rearrangement joins TRBV27 to TRBJ2-3; a weak D match, TRBD2 (7 bases). Germline values: CDR1 MNHEY, CDR2 SMNVEV (reference sequence). The CDR3 has 15 amino acids. Trimming cost V 1 base and J 1 base, with 9 bases left between them.

CDR3 nucleotides: TGTGCCAGCAGCGAGGCAGATACGCAGTATTTT. Translating gives CASSEADTQYF. This chain links TRBV2 with TRBJ2-3; no firm D call. The ends were cut back, 6 bases at V and 4 bases at J, with 5 bases in the middle. The CDR3 loop spans 11 amino acids. Germline V lookup: CDR1 SNHLY, CDR2 FYNNEI.

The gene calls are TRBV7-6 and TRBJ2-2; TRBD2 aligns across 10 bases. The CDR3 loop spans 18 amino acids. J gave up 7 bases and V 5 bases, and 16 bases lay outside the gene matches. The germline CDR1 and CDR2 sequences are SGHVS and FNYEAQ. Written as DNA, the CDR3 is TGTGCCAGCAGCCCCAACCGACGGGCTAGCGGGAGCGGCGGGGAGCTGTTTTTT. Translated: CASSPNRRASGSGGELFF. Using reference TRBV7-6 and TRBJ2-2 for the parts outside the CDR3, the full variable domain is GAGVSQSPRYKVTKRGQDVALRCDPISGHVSLYWYRQALGQGPEFLTYFNYEAQQDKSGLPNDRFSAERPEGSISTLTIQRTEQRDSAMYRCASSPNRRASGSGGELFFGEGSRLTVL.